The clone carrying this T cell receptor beta chain was seen repeatedly, ten times or more. These data come from a study of response to subunit inactivated influenza vaccine. TCRdb reanalysed the RT-PCR reads using MiXCR and keeps one entry per CDR3 protein. The table shows 430,000 or so distinct CDR3 sequences, with approximately 11% occurring only once. Germline CDR1 reads LGHNA; CDR2 reads YSLEER. The CDR3 runs to 15 residues. V was clipped by 1 base and J by 3 bases; unmatched bases: 3. The sample was PBMCs from blood, taken about 40 days after vaccination. The J gene is TRBJ1-5, the V gene TRBV4-3; the match to TRBD1 covers 7 bases. This receptor was taken from a man aged 50 to 59 who received an inactivated influenza vaccine. CDR3 amino acids: CASSQGQGSNQPQHF. The CDR3 coding sequence is TGCGCCAGCAGCCAAGGACAGGGATCCAATCAGCCCCAGCATTTT.